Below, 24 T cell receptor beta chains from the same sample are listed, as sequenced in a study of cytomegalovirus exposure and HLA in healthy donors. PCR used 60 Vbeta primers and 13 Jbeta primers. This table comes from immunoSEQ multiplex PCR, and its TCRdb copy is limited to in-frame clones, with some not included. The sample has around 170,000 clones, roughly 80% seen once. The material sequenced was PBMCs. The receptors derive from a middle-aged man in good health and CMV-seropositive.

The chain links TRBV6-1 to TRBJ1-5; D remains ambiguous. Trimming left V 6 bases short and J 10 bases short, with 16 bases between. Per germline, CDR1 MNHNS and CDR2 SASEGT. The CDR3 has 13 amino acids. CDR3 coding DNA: TGTGCCAGCAGCGCCGAGCCCCGTACCCCCCAGCATTTT. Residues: CASSAEPRTPQHF.

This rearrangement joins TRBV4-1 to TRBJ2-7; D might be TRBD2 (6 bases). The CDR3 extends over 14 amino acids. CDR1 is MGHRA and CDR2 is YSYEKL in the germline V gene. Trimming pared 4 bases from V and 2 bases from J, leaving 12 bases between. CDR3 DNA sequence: TGCGCCAGCAGCCCCAGCGGGCGCCCCTACGAGCAGTACTTC. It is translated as CASSPSGRPYEQYF.

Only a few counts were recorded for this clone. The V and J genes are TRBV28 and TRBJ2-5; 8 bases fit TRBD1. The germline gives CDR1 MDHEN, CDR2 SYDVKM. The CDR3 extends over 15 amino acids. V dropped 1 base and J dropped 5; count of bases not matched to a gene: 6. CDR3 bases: TGTGCCAGCAGTTTATACACAGGGGGTAGGGAGACCCAGTACTTC. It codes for CASSLYTGGRETQYF.

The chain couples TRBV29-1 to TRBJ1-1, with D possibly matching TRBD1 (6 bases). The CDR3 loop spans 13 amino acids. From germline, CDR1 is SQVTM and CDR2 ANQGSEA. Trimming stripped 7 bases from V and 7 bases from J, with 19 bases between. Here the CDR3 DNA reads TGCAGCGCCCATCGGGGGGGGCTGGATGAAGCTTTCTTT. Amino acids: CSAHRGGLDEAFF.

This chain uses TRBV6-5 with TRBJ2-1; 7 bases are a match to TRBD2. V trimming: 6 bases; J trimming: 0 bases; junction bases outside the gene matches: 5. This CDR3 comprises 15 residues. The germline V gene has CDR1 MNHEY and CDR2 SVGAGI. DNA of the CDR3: TGTGCCAGCAGCCTCTCTAGCGGCTCCTACAATGAGCAGTTCTTC. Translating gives CASSLSSGSYNEQFF.

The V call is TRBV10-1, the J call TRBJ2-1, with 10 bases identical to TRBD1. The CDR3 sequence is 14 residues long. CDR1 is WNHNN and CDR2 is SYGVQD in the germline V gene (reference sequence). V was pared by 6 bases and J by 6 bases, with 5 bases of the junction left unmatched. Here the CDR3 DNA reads TGCGCCAGCAGACTGGGACAGGGGATCAATGAGCAGTTCTTC. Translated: CASRLGQGINEQFF.

In DNA form, the CDR3 reads TGTGCCAGTACCCGCGGGACCGGGGAGCTGTTTTTT. Protein product: CASTRGTGELFF. This chain uses TRBV19 with TRBJ2-2; a weak D match, TRBD2 (5 bases). V shed 7 bases and J shed 5 bases, with 8 bases lying between them. The CDR3 runs to 12 residues. Germline lookup yields CDR1 LNHDA and CDR2 SQIVND (reference sequence).

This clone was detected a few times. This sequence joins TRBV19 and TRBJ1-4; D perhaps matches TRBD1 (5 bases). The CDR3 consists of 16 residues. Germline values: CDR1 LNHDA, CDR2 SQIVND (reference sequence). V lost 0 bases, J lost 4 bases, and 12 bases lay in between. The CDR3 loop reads CASSIDYWQGNEKLFF. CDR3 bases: TGTGCCAGTAGTATAGATTACTGGCAGGGTAATGAAAAACTGTTTTTT.

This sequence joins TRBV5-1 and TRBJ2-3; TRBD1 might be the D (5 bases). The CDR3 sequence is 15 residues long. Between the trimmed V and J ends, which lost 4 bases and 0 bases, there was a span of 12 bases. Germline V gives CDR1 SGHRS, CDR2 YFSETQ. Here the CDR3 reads CASSPRQTSTDTQYF. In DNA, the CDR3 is TGCGCCAGCAGCCCCCGACAGACTAGCACAGATACGCAGTATTTT. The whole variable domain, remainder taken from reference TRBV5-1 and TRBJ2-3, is KAGVTQTPRYLIKTRGQQVTLSCSPISGHRSVSWYQQTPGQGLQFLFEYFSETQRNKGNFPGRFSGRQFSNSRSEMNVSTLELGDSALYLCASSPRQTSTDTQYFGPGTRLTVL.

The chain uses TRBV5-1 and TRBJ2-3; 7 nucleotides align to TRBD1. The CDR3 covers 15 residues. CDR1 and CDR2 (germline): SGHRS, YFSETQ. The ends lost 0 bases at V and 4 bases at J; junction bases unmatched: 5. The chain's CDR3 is CASSLETGSADTQYF. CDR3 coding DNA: TGCGCCAGCAGCTTGGAGACAGGGAGTGCAGATACGCAGTATTTT.

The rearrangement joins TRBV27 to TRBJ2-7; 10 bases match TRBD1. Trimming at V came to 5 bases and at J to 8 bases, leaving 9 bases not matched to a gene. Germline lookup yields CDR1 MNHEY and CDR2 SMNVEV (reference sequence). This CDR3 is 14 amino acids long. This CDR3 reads CASSEDRGIVQQYF. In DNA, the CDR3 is TGTGCCAGCAGTGAGGACAGGGGGATAGTACAGCAGTACTTC.

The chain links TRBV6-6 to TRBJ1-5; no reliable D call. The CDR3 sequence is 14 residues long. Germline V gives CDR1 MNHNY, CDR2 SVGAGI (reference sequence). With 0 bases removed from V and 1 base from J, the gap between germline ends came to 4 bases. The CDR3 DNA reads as TGTGCCAGCAGTTACTCTCGGAGCAATCAGCCCCAGCATTTT. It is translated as CASSYSRSNQPQHF.

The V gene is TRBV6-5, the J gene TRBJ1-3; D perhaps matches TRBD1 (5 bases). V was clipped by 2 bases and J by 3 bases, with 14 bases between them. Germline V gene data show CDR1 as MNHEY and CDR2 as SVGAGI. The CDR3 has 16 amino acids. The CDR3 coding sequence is TGTGCCAGCAGTTACGCTCCAGGGTGGTTTGGAAACACCATATATTTT. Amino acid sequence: CASSYAPGWFGNTIYF.

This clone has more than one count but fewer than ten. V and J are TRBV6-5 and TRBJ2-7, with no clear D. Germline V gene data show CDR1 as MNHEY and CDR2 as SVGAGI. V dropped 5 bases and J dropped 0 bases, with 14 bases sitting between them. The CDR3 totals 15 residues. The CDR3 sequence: CASSPQEPGSYEQYF. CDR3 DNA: TGTGCCAGCAGTCCTCAAGAACCGGGCTCCTACGAGCAGTACTTC.

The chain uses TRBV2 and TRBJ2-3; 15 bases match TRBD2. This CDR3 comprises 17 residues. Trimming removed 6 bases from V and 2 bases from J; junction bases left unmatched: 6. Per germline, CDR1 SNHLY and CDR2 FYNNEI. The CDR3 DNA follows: TGTGCCAGCAGGGGGGGACTAGCGGGGGGATTCACAGATACGCAGTATTTT. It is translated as CASRGGLAGGFTDTQYF.

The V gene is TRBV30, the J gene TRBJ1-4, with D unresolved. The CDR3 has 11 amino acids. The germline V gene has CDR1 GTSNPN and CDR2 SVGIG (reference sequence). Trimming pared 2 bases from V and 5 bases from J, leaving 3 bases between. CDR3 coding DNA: TGTGCCTGGAGTCCGAATGAAAAACTGTTTTTT. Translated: CAWSPNEKLFF.

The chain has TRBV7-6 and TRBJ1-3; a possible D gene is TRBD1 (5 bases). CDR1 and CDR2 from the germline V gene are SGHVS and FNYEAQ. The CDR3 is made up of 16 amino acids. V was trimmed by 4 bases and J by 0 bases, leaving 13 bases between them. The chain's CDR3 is CASSSTPGVSGNTIYF. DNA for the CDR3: TGTGCCAGCAGCTCAACCCCGGGGGTCTCTGGAAACACCATATATTTT.

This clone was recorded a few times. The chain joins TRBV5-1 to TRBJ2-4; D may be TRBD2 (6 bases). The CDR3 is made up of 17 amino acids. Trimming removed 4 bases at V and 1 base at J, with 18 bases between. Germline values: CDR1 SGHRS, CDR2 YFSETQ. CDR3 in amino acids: CASSDGRGGWAKNIQYF. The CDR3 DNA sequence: TGCGCCAGCAGCGACGGGCGGGGTGGCTGGGCCAAAAACATTCAGTACTTC.

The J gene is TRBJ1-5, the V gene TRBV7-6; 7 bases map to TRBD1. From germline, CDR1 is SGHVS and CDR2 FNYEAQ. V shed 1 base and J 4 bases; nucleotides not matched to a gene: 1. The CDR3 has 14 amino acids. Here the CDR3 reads CASSLGQGNQPQHF. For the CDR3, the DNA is TGTGCCAGCAGCTTAGGACAGGGAAATCAGCCCCAGCATTTT.

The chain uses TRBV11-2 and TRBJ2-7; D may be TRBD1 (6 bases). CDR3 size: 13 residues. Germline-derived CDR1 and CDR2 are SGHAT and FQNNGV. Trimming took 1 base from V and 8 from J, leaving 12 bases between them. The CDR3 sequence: CASSLVTGDQQYF. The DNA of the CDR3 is TGTGCCAGCAGCTTAGTGACAGGAGATCAGCAGTACTTC. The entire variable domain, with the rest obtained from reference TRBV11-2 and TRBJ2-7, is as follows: EAGVAQSPRYKIIEKRQSVAFWCNPISGHATLYWYQQILGQGPKLLIQFQNNGVVDDSQLPKDRFSAERLKGVDSTLKIQPAKLEDSAVYLCASSLVTGDQQYFGPGTRLTVT.

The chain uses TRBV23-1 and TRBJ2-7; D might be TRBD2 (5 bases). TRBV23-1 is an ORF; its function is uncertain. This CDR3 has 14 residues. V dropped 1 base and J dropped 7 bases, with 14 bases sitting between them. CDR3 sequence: CASSQFYPRGEQYF. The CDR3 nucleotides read TGCGCCAGCAGTCAATTCTACCCCCGGGGAGAGCAGTACTTC.

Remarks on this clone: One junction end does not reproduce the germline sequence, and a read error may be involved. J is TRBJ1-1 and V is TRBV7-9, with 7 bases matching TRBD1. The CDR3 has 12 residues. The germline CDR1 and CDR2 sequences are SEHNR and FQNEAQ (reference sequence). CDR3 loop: CSSSQDRAEAFF. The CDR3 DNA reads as TGTTCCAGCAGCCAAGACAGGGCTGAAGCTTTCTTT.

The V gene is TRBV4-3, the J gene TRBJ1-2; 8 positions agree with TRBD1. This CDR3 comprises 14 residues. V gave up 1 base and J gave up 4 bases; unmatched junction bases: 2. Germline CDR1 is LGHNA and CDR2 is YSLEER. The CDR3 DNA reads TGCGCCAGCAGCCAAGCCGGACAGGGCTATGGCTACACCTTC. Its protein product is CASSQAGQGYGYTF.

In DNA, the CDR3 is TGTGCCAGCATGGCGGCGGACACAGATACGCAGTATTTT. Translated: CASMAADTDTQYF. The rearrangement uses TRBV2 and TRBJ2-3; D is unclear. Germline CDR1 reads SNHLY; CDR2 reads FYNNEI. The CDR3 length is 13 residues. The V end lost 7 bases, the J end lost 2 bases, and 10 bases lay between the germline ends.